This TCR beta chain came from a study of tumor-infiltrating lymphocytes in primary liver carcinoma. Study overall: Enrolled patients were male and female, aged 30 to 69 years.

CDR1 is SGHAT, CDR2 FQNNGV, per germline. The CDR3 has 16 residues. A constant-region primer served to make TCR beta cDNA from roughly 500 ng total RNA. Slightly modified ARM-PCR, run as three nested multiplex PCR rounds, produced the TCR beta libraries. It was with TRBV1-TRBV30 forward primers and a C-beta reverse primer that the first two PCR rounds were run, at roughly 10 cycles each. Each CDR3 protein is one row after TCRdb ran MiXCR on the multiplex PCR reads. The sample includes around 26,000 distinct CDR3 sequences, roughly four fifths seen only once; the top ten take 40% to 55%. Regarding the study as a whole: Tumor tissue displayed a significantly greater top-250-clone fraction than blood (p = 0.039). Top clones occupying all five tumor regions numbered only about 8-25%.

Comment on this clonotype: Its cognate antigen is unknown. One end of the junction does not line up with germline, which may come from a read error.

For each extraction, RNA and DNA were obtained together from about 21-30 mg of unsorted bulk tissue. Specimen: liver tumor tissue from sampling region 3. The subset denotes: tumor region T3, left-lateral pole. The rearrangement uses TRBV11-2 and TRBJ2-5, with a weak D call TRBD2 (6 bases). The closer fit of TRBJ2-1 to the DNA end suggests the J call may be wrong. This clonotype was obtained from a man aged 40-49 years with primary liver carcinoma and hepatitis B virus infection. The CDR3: CANSQTPGGEKETQFF. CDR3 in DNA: TGCGCCAACAGCCAAACTCCTGGCGGGGAGAAAGAGACCCAGTTCTTC.